This TCR beta chain was documented in a study of T cell repertoires in cytomegalovirus infection. Looking at the study overall: Both CMV infection and a matching HLA type were indicated by public TCR beta signatures. Study conclusions and caveats: Carriers of CMV plus the relevant HLA were identified by cumulative public TCR beta family frequency.

Regarding this clonotype: Antigen unknown.

One entry per CDR3 protein, called by TCRdb with MiXCR from the reads. The table lists 310,000 or so distinct CDR3 sequences, roughly 25% of them singletons. The CDR3 contains 15 residues. The V gene lost 0 bases and the J gene lost 3 bases, with 12 bases spanning the gap. Germline V gene lookup returns CDR1 KGHSH and CDR2 LQKENI. This specimen consisted of cultured PBMCs, obtained from culture after CMV antigen stimulation. The chain carries TRBV18 and TRBJ2-7; D is tentatively TRBD1 or TRBD2 (5 bases each). This sequence originates from a human donor in good health (CMV status not recorded). Some clones in this sample may be carry-over from other donors' samples. For the CDR3, the DNA is TGTGCCAGCTCACCACCGGGGACCCCTGACTACGAGCAGTACTTC. Its translation is CASSPPGTPDYEQYF.